The following is a TCR beta chain sequence with its context. Its antigen remains undetermined. No base quality information exists; no much larger clone differs at one position. These data are taken from a study of blood T cell repertoires in COVID-19 (dated by TCRdb to between 2020 and 2021). In the study overall: The collaborator samples originated in the United States, Italy and Spain and spanned the acute and convalescent phases of COVID-19. The material from the prospective study consisted of cDNA or gDNA derived from T cells, B-cell-depleted T cells, or PBMCs. Subjects who had been exposed to COVID-19, were actively infected with it, or had recovered from it provided the deeply sampled blood TCRbeta repertoires that made up the dataset. The repertoires were made available in a free public database intended to serve as a resource for research on the immune response to SARS-CoV-2. Samples were obtained from the ongoing ImmuneRACE study (first 160 participants) and from 1,254 subjects provided by 6 global collaborators. The sample metadata nearly always contained a de-identified subject ID, COVID-19 status, age in years and sex. Where HLA class I and class II types were available, the types were taken from metadata supplied by the sample provider, not from assay-based typing.

Participants in the prospective study were aged about 18 to 89 years, lived in some 24 United States geographic areas, and enrolled through a virtual design. In the prospective study, cohorts were assigned on the basis of participant-reported clinical history obtained from a screening survey and a study questionnaire. In the prospective study, whole blood, serum and a nasopharyngeal or oropharyngeal swab were collected from each participant by mobile phlebotomists. Prospective study participants could optionally give additional blood draws and questionnaires over an approximately 2-month period. Before DNA extraction, prospective study blood samples were shipped either frozen or at room temperature. Study-wide conclusions, independent of this receptor: The quantity of clinical and demographic metadata differed by source and by participant and was supplied without curation.

Relative to germline, V is 6 bases shorter and J is 7 bases shorter, with 17 bases between their ends. Sequences SGHDT (CDR1) and YYEEEE (CDR2) are obtained from the germline V gene. The CDR3 contains 13 residues, cysteine and phenylalanine counted. The retained sequence is limited to the CDR3, 39 bases, with the frame set at the first base. The immunoSEQ Assay, a bias-controlled multiplex PCR, was used to amplify TCRbeta CDR3 regions from genomic DNA. In the authors' own workflow: The number of nucleated cells in each sample was estimated by amplification of reference gene primers within the assay. To quantify the absolute abundance of each unique TCRbeta CDR3 rearrangement, sequence reads were collapsed and filtered. Productive Simpson clonality was computed per sample as the square root of Simpson's diversity index over productive rearrangements. TCRdb retrieved this table from immuneACCESS and kept in-frame rearrangements only. Not all clones are present; in checked studies, unresolved V genes account for under half, and no reason is known for the remainder. Clone size and V and J calls were adopted from that table, with D and trimming inferred from the DNA. The sample table shows roughly 360,000 clones, and roughly 90% are seen once. The ten largest make up approximately 0.96% of the sample.

The sequenced material came from PBMCs or T cells enriched from blood (not recorded which). The chain was built from TRBV5-6 and TRBJ2-7; perhaps TRBD1 is the D gene, with 6 bases matching. The receptor's source is a young woman with acute COVID-19. The bases read TGTGCCAGCAACCTCCCAGGGGCGCGGGAGCAGTACTTC. Its protein is CASNLPGAREQYF.